This T cell receptor beta chain was sequenced during a study of beta chain features in type 1 diabetes. Study overall: All of the samples together had around 110,000,000 sorted cells examined. Study-wide results and limits: Moderate but significant shortening of TCRB CDR3s was recorded in all four CD4+ subsets from Type 1 diabetes patients. Using cDNA template may skew counts toward highly expressing activated cells.

The sample holds a few counts of this clone. Its antigen is not identified. J was trimmed by 5 bases and V by 0 bases; bases with no gene match: 6. The CDR3 spans 15 residues. Germline V gene sequence: CDR1 SGHRS, CDR2 YFSETQ. Of the isolated RNA, all was reverse transcribed, and so the sequenced material was expressed TCRB transcripts. Clones were sequenced by immunoSEQ multiplex PCR, and TCRdb holds only the in-frame ones, with some missing. Of some 370,000 clones listed, around 10% are singletons. This receptor was identified in a man younger than 40 with type 1 diabetes. The sequencing input was central memory CD4+ T cells from blood. The rearrangement links TRBV5-1 to TRBJ2-3; 7 bases agree with TRBD2. CDR3 coding DNA: TGCGCCAGCAGCTTGGGACTAGCAAGAAGAGATACGCAGTATTTT. Amino acids: CASSLGLARRDTQYF.